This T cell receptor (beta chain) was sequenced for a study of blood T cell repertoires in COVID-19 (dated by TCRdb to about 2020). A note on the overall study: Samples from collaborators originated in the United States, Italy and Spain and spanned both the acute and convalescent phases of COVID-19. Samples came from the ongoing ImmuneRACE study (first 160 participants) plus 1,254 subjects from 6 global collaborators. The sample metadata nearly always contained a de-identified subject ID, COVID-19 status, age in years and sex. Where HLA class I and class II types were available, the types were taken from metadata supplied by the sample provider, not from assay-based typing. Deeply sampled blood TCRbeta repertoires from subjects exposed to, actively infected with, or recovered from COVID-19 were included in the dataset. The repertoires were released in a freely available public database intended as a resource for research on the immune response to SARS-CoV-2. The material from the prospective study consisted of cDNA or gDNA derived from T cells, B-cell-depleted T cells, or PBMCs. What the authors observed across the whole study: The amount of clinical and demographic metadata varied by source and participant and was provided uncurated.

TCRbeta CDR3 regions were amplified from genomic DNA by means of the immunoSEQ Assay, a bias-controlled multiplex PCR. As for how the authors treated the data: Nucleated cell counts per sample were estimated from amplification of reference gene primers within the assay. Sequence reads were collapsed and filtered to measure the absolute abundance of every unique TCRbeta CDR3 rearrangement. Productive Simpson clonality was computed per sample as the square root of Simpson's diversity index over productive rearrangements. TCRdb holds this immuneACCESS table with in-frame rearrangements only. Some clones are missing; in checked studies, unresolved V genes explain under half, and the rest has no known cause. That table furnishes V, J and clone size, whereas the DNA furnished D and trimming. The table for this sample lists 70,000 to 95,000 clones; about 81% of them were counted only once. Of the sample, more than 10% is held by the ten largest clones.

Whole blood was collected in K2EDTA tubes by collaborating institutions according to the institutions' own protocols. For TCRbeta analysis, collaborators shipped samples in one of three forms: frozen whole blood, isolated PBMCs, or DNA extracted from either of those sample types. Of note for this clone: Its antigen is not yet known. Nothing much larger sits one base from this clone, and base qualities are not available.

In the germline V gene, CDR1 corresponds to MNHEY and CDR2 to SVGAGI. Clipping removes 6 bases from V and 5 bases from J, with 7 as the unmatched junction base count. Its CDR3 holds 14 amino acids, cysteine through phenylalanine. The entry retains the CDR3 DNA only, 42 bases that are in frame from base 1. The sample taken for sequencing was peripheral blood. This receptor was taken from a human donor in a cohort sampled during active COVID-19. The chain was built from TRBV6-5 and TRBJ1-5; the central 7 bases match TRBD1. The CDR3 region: CASSRNRGDQPQHF. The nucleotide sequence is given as TGTGCCAGCAGCCGCAACAGGGGTGATCAGCCCCAGCATTTT.